What follows are 30 T cell receptor beta chains derived from one specimen sequenced in a study of blood T cell repertoires in COVID-19. Assay: immunoSEQ multiplex PCR; the TCRdb copy retains only in-frame clones and omits some. Seen here are around 61,000 clones, roughly nine tenths observed once, and the top ten hold 43%. Source material: peripheral blood. Receptors were obtained from a woman in her sixties with COVID-19, enrolled during active disease.

This chain joins TRBV7-9 and TRBJ1-5, with D tentatively TRBD1 (6 bases). CDR1 and CDR2 from the germline V gene are SEHNR and FQNEAQ (reference sequence). CDR3 length: 14 residues. V lost 5 bases, J lost 2 bases, and 10 bases lay in between. Here the CDR3 reads CASSPGQRNQPQHF. The CDR3 DNA follows: TGTGCCAGCAGCCCTGGACAGCGCAATCAGCCCCAGCATTTT.

The J gene is TRBJ2-5, the V gene TRBV7-9; D is perhaps TRBD2 (5 bases). This CDR3 comprises 13 residues. Germline V gives CDR1 SEHNR, CDR2 FQNEAQ (reference sequence). V was clipped by 8 bases and J by 4 bases, with 14 bases between them. CDR3 DNA: TGTGCCAGCCGGGGAACAGATAGAGAGACCCAGTACTTC. It is translated as CASRGTDRETQYF.

This clone was detected a few times. This chain links TRBV7-8 with TRBJ1-1; no clear D. Germline-derived CDR1 and CDR2 are SGHVS and FQNEAQ. The ends were cut back, 4 bases at V and 3 bases at J, with 9 bases in the middle. CDR3 length equals 13 residues. For the CDR3, the DNA is TGTGCCAGCAGCTCGCGGCGGCACACTGAAGCTTTCTTT. It specifies CASSSRRHTEAFF.

The rearrangement uses TRBV5-1 and TRBJ2-2; D possibly corresponds to TRBD2 (7 bases). This CDR3 spans 15 amino acids. Germline assignment: CDR1 SGHRS and CDR2 YFSETQ. V lost 2 bases to trimming and J lost 2 bases, with 10 bases between them. The CDR3 region has the DNA TGCGCCAGCAGCTTCGGGGGGCTTAACACCGGGGAGCTGTTTTTT. Residues: CASSFGGLNTGELFF.

This clone was seen only a few times. The J gene is TRBJ1-4, the V gene TRBV27; D uncertain. Germline V gene data show CDR1 as MNHEY and CDR2 as SMNVEV (reference sequence). CDR3 length: 13 residues. With 6 bases removed from V and 5 bases from J, the gap between germline ends came to 10 bases. The CDR3 here is CASSTSRNEKLFF. Written as DNA, the CDR3 is TGTGCCAGCAGCACATCGCGGAATGAAAAACTGTTTTTT.

A few counts support this clone. CDR3 protein: CAWNPGLNQPQHF. The DNA for the CDR3 is TGTGCCTGGAACCCAGGGCTTAATCAGCCCCAGCATTTT. This rearrangement joins TRBV30 to TRBJ1-5, with D maybe TRBD1 (5 bases). The CDR3 extends over 13 amino acids. The V end was cut by 4 bases, the J end by 4 bases, with 11 bases between. Germline CDR1 GTSNPN, CDR2 SVGIG (reference sequence).

The V call is TRBV11-2, the J call TRBJ2-7; unclear D gene. V was cut by 6 bases and J by 4 bases, with 10 bases left in between. CDR1 is SGHAT and CDR2 is FQNNGV in the germline V gene. CDR3 length: 12 residues. CDR3 sequence: CASRTEMYEQYF. CDR3 bases: TGTGCCAGCAGAACAGAGATGTACGAGCAGTACTTC.

In this sample, this clone turned up once. The gene calls are TRBV4-3 and TRBJ1-6; D remains ambiguous. The CDR3 spans 17 residues. V was cut by 0 bases and J by 7 bases, with 16 bases left in between. In germline, CDR1 is LGHNA, CDR2 YSLEER. CDR3 bases: TGCGCCAGCAGCCAAGATAGCGCCCGAGGGCCGAATTCACCCCTCCACTTT. Residues: CASSQDSARGPNSPLHF.

The CDR3 DNA reads TGTGCCAGTAGTACGCAGGGTCCTTATAGCAATCAGCCCCAGCATTTT. It encodes CASSTQGPYSNQPQHF. The chain couples TRBV19 to TRBJ1-5; D may be TRBD1 (5 bases). Trimming stripped 4 bases from V and 0 bases from J, with 13 bases between. Looked up from germline, CDR1 is LNHDA and CDR2 is SQIVND (reference sequence). The CDR3 has 16 amino acids.

J is TRBJ2-7 and V is TRBV7-9; maybe TRBD1 (5 bases). The CDR3 length is 14 residues. V was pared by 5 bases and J by 4 bases, with 15 bases between. Germline CDR1 and CDR2: SEHNR and FQNEAQ (reference sequence). The CDR3 nucleotides are TGTGCCAGCAGCAAACAGGCCCTGGGGTACGAGCAGTACTTC. Amino acid sequence: CASSKQALGYEQYF.

This chain uses TRBV16 with TRBJ2-2; D uncertain. This CDR3 has 13 amino acids. Trimming left V 2 bases short and J 1 base short, with 2 bases between. From germline, CDR1 is KGHSY and CDR2 FQNENV. The CDR3: CASSQQNTGELFF. Here the CDR3 DNA reads TGTGCCAGCAGCCAACAGAACACCGGGGAGCTGTTTTTT.

The rearrangement joins TRBV6-6 to TRBJ1-1, with 8 bases lining up with TRBD1. The junction had 10 bases not matched to a gene; V was cut back by 6 bases and J by 4 bases. Germline loops: CDR1 MNHNY, CDR2 SVGAGI (reference sequence). The CDR3 contains 15 residues. For the CDR3, the DNA is TGTGCCAGCAGGCCGACAGGGGCCGGGGGCACTGAAGCTTTCTTT. It translates to CASRPTGAGGTEAFF.

The rearrangement joins TRBV13 to TRBJ2-7; 9 positions agree with TRBD1. CDR3 length: 14 residues. In germline, CDR1 is PRHDT, CDR2 FYEKMQ (reference sequence). V shed 4 bases and J 3 bases; nucleotides not matched to a gene: 4. CDR3 protein: CASSSGQGNYEQYF. In DNA form, the CDR3 reads TGTGCCAGCAGCTCGGGACAGGGCAACTACGAGCAGTACTTC.

This clone was detected once. The chain employs TRBV28 and TRBJ1-1, with a possible D match to TRBD1 (6 bases). The V gene lost 8 bases and the J gene lost 8 bases, with 27 bases spanning the gap. This CDR3 has 16 amino acids. The germline V gene encodes CDR1 MDHEN and CDR2 SYDVKM. DNA for the CDR3: TGTGCCAGCCTTAAAGAGGGGGGGTGGGCAGTGTTGGAAGCTTTCTTT. Its translation: CASLKEGGWAVLEAFF.

This clone has a single count. The chain uses TRBV27 and TRBJ2-1, with D tentatively TRBD2 (5 bases). This CDR3 is built from 14 residues. The germline V gene has CDR1 MNHEY and CDR2 SMNVEV (reference sequence). V gave up 2 bases and J gave up 7 bases, with 12 bases separating them. The CDR3 region has the DNA TGTGCCAGCAGTTTAGGACGAGGAGGTAATGAGCAGTTCTTC. It translates to CASSLGRGGNEQFF.

This clone was found once. The chain couples TRBV13 to TRBJ2-7; 12 bases are shared with TRBD1. Trimming removed 5 bases from V and 7 bases from J; junction bases left unmatched: 9. Germline V gives CDR1 PRHDT, CDR2 FYEKMQ (reference sequence). The CDR3 runs 15 residues. The CDR3 reads CASSPLGQGAGEQYF. CDR3 coding DNA: TGTGCCAGCAGCCCCCTGGGACAGGGGGCGGGTGAGCAGTACTTC. Variable domain in full (rest from reference TRBV13 and TRBJ2-7): AAGVIQSPRHLIKEKRETATLKCYPIPRHDTVYWYQQGPGQDPQFLISFYEKMQSDKGSIPDRFSAQQFSDYHSELNMSSLELGDSALYFCASSPLGQGAGEQYFGPGTRLTVT.

This clone showed up just once. The chain has TRBV7-2 and TRBJ1-3, with TRBD1 identical over 7 bases. In germline, CDR1 is SGHTA, CDR2 FQGNSA. The CDR3 sequence is 17 residues long. J gave up 0 bases and V 1 base, and 6 bases lay outside the gene matches. CDR3 sequence: CASSLVWAGGSGNTIYF. The CDR3 nucleotides read TGTGCCAGCAGCTTAGTCTGGGCAGGGGGCTCTGGAAACACCATATATTTT.

The chain links TRBV5-8 to TRBJ2-5; tentative D call: TRBD2 (5 bases). V dropped 7 bases and J dropped 3 bases, with 19 bases sitting between them. Germline CDR1 is SGHTS and CDR2 is YDEGEE. The CDR3 sequence is 15 residues long. In DNA, the CDR3 is TGTGCCAGCTCCCAGCTCGGACTCCCGAAAGAGACCCAGTACTTC. This codes for CASSQLGLPKETQYF.

Only one count was recorded for this clone. The chain employs TRBV2 and TRBJ2-3; 10 bases fit TRBD1. This CDR3 is 18 amino acids long. Losses at the gene ends were 6 bases for V and 2 bases for J; bases not matched to a gene: 14. The germline CDR1 and CDR2 sequences are SNHLY and FYNNEI. CDR3 amino acids: CASRGTGAAQLLTDTQYF. DNA for the CDR3: TGTGCCAGCAGAGGGACAGGGGCCGCTCAACTTCTCACAGATACGCAGTATTTT.

The genes are TRBV3-1 (or the pseudogene TRBV3-2) and TRBJ2-7; D is possibly TRBD2 (6 bases). Germline CDR1 LGHDT, CDR2 YNNKEL (reference sequence). Trimming shortened V by 1 base and J by 8 bases, and 18 bases separated the two germline ends. CDR3 length equals 15 residues. CDR3 in amino acids: CASSQGTLAPVQQYF. The CDR3 region has the DNA TGTGCCAGCAGCCAAGGAACACTAGCCCCCGTCCAGCAGTACTTC.

The chain carries TRBV3-1 (or the pseudogene TRBV3-2) and TRBJ2-2; 11 bases agree with TRBD1. The V and J ends lost 4 bases and 1 base, in that order; junction bases with no gene match: 2. The germline V gene has CDR1 LGHDT and CDR2 YNNKEL (reference sequence). The CDR3 is 16 amino acids. DNA of the CDR3: TGTGCCAGCAGCCTAGGGACAGGGGGGAACACCGGGGAGCTGTTTTTT. The encoded protein is CASSLGTGGNTGELFF.

This chain uses TRBV5-4 with TRBJ2-5, with D uncertain. Germline loops: CDR1 SGHNT, CDR2 YYREEE (reference sequence). Trimming shortened V by 4 bases and J by 1 base, and 26 bases separated the two germline ends. CDR3 length: 19 residues. The CDR3 protein is CASSQPEHRPEPFQETQYF. In DNA form, the CDR3 reads TGTGCCAGCAGCCAACCCGAACACAGACCGGAACCCTTCCAAGAGACCCAGTACTTC.

This chain joins TRBV30 and TRBJ1-4; 9 bases are shared with TRBD1. This CDR3 spans 14 amino acids. The germline gives CDR1 GTSNPN, CDR2 SVGIG (reference sequence). V gave up 6 bases and J gave up 8 bases; unmatched junction bases: 10. The DNA of the CDR3 is TGTGCCTGCACTTCGACAGGGGGAAGAGAAAAACTGTTTTTT. It translates to CACTSTGGREKLFF.

This clone came up once. The chain is built from TRBV11-3 and TRBJ2-2, with TRBD1 identical over 9 bases. The CDR3 runs 16 residues. CDR1 is SGHNT and CDR2 is YENEEA in the germline V gene. J lost 0 bases, V lost 4 bases, and 3 bases had no gene match. CDR3 sequence reads: CASSSRTGANTGELFF. The CDR3 DNA follows: TGTGCCAGCAGCTCTAGGACAGGGGCGAACACCGGGGAGCTGTTTTTT.

This chain connects TRBV2 to TRBJ2-2; possibly TRBD1 for D (5 bases). The germline V gene encodes CDR1 SNHLY and CDR2 FYNNEI. The CDR3 runs 14 residues. Deletions cut 5 bases from V and 4 bases from J, with 11 bases between. CDR3: CASSSQATTGELFF. The CDR3 DNA is TGTGCCAGCAGTTCACAGGCCACCACCGGGGAGCTGTTTTTT.

V usage is TRBV28 and J usage is TRBJ1-2; tentatively, D is TRBD1 (5 bases). There are 15 residues in the CDR3. Trimming left V 5 bases short and J 2 bases short, with 15 bases between. Per the germline V gene, CDR1 is MDHEN and CDR2 is SYDVKM. Here the CDR3 reads CASSGGDGQNYGYTF. CDR3 DNA sequence: TGTGCCAGCAGTGGGGGGGACGGGCAAAACTATGGCTACACCTTC.

The genes are TRBV7-2 and TRBJ1-5; TRBD1 is a possible D gene (6 bases). V was clipped by 5 bases and J by 7 bases, with 15 bases between them. In germline, CDR1 is SGHTA, CDR2 FQGNSA. The CDR3 runs 14 residues. DNA of the CDR3: TGTGCCAGCAGCCAGACAGGCTCGGGGCAGCCCCAGCATTTT. Translating it yields CASSQTGSGQPQHF.

The chain uses TRBV10-3 and TRBJ2-3; 13 bases align to TRBD2. Germline lookup yields CDR1 ENHRY and CDR2 SYGVKD. This CDR3 spans 18 amino acids. With 3 bases clipped from V and 0 bases from J, the junction kept 6 bases outside the gene matches. CDR3 in DNA: TGTGCCATCAGTGAACTAGCGGGAGGGGGGACTAGCACAGATACGCAGTATTTT. It specifies CAISELAGGGTSTDTQYF.

This chain connects TRBV7-2 to TRBJ1-1; TRBD1 is a possible D gene (6 bases). This CDR3 has 13 amino acids. V lost 5 bases, J lost 1 base, and 8 bases lay in between. Germline assignment: CDR1 SGHTA and CDR2 FQGNSA. The CDR3 sequence: CASSQDRNTEAFF. The CDR3 nucleotides are TGTGCCAGCAGCCAGGACAGGAACACTGAAGCTTTCTTT.

The chain recombines TRBV6-2 or TRBV6-3 with TRBJ1-1; D perhaps matches TRBD1 (6 bases). CDR1 and CDR2 from the germline V gene are MNHEY and SVGEGT. The CDR3 sequence is 15 residues long. V lost 4 bases and J lost 6, with 18 bases in between. CDR3 amino acids: CASSLNRAGGPEAFF. The CDR3 region has the DNA TGTGCCAGCAGTTTGAACAGGGCTGGAGGTCCTGAAGCTTTCTTT.